This TCR beta chain was captured in a study of CD8 T cells in Susac syndrome. The CDR3 extends over 14 amino acids. Germline-derived CDR1 and CDR2 are LNHNV and YYDKDF (reference sequence). V was trimmed by 5 bases and J by 7 bases, leaving 12 bases between them. Random hexamers served to reverse transcribe about 0.5 to 1 ug RNA. TCRdb analysed the immunoSEQ multiplex PCR reads with MiXCR anew, one entry per CDR3 protein. The repertoire holds 150,000 or so distinct CDR3 sequences, with around 95% as singletons. The V and J genes are TRBV15 and TRBJ1-6; no reliable D call. What was sequenced was CD8+ T cells from PBMCs. This clonotype was obtained from a human donor with multiple sclerosis. CDR3 sequence reads: CATSPRAENSPLHF. The CDR3 DNA reads TGTGCCACCAGCCCCCGGGCCGAGAATTCACCCCTCCACTTT.